Shown below are 14 T cell receptor beta chains from a single sample sequenced in a study of blood T cell repertoires in COVID-19. Measured with immunoSEQ multiplex PCR; TCRdb has only the in-frame clones, and not every one. This table holds tens of thousands of clones, approximately 78% found once. The sequenced material came from peripheral blood. Receptor source: a man over 45 with active or convalescent COVID-19.

The chain recombines TRBV10-3 with TRBJ1-1, with TRBD1 as a possible D gene (5 bases). The ends were cut back, 8 bases at V and 2 bases at J, with 12 bases in the middle. This CDR3 region has 13 residues. Germline CDR1 reads ENHRY; CDR2 reads SYGVKD. This CDR3 reads CAIVRTPNTEAFF. CDR3 nucleotide sequence: TGTGCCATCGTCAGGACACCTAACACTGAAGCTTTCTTT.

With respect to this clone: This is likely a read error, given that the CDR3 carries no conserved phenylalanine or tryptophan at its end. It is unclear where the CDR3 begins or ends on the DNA, so no DNA is shown, and the CDR3 is as TCRdb lists it. The chain employs TRBV7-9 and TRBJ2-7; whether TRBD1, the table's D call, matches the DNA was not checked. The CDR3 is 11 amino acids in total, end residues counted. Germline V gene data show CDR1 as SEHNR and CDR2 as FQNEAQ (reference sequence). CDR3 amino acids: CASSSSGTGYL.

The rearrangement uses TRBV29-1 and TRBJ2-2; a weak D match, TRBD2 (6 bases). CDR1 is SQVTM and CDR2 is ANQGSEA in the germline V gene. The CDR3 is 15 residues long. The ends were cut back, 7 bases at V and 0 bases at J, with 15 bases in the middle. The CDR3 bases are TGCAGCGCCGGGGGAGACAGACCGAACACCGGGGAGCTGTTTTTT. Its translation is CSAGGDRPNTGELFF.

V is TRBV6-1 and J is TRBJ2-7; D is perhaps TRBD1 (6 bases). V was pared by 1 base and J by 4 bases, with 17 bases between. From germline, CDR1 is MNHNS and CDR2 SASEGT. The CDR3 runs 16 residues. The CDR3 DNA sequence: TGTGCCAGCAGTGAAGTATGGACAGAGATACCTTACGAGCAGTACGTC. Translated: CASSEVWTEIPYEQYV.

The V gene is TRBV12-3 or TRBV12-4, the J gene TRBJ1-6; 9 positions agree with TRBD1. J lost 14 bases, V lost 7 bases, and 6 bases had no gene match. CDR3 size: 12 residues. CDR3 sequence reads: CASTGQGMALHF. The CDR3 DNA reads as TGTGCCAGCACTGGACAGGGGATGGCCCTCCACTTT.

This rearrangement joins TRBV5-6 to TRBJ2-5; 9 positions agree with TRBD2. The germline gives CDR1 SGHDT, CDR2 YYEEEE. This CDR3 contains 15 residues. V was clipped by 3 bases and J by 4 bases; unmatched bases: 7. CDR3 bases: TGTGCCAGCAGCTCTGCGGGGGGGGCCACAGAGACCCAGTACTTC. Protein sequence: CASSSAGGATETQYF.

This clone was counted a single time. V and J are TRBV11-2 and TRBJ2-1; 8 nucleotides match TRBD2. V dropped 6 bases and J dropped 8; count of bases not matched to a gene: 12. Germline V gives CDR1 SGHAT, CDR2 FQNNGV. This CDR3 contains 15 residues. This CDR3 reads CASSPRVAGIYEQFF. DNA of the CDR3: TGTGCCAGCAGTCCTCGGGTAGCGGGGATCTATGAGCAGTTCTTC.

The J gene is TRBJ2-2, the V gene TRBV2; tentatively, D is TRBD2 (6 bases). The CDR3 loop spans 15 amino acids. The germline gives CDR1 SNHLY, CDR2 FYNNEI. Deletions cut 4 bases from V and 2 bases from J, with 11 bases between. The CDR3: CASSVRRGNTGELFF. CDR3 nucleotides: TGTGCCAGCAGTGTGAGGCGGGGAAACACCGGGGAGCTGTTTTTT.

This chain joins TRBV5-6 and TRBJ2-5; tentatively, D is TRBD2 (7 bases). The V gene's germline CDR1 is SGHDT and CDR2 YYEEEE. The CDR3 contains 14 residues. V was shortened by 0 bases and J by 7 bases, with 13 bases between the two germline ends. Here the CDR3 reads CASSLEGGRTTQYF. The CDR3 nucleotides are TGTGCCAGCAGCTTGGAGGGGGGGCGGACGACCCAGTACTTC.

This clone was counted between two and nine times. The rearrangement uses TRBV10-2 and TRBJ2-5; a possible D gene is TRBD1 (6 bases). The ends were cut back, 6 bases at V and 2 bases at J, with 13 bases in the middle. The CDR3 is 14 residues long. CDR1 and CDR2 (germline): WSHSY, SAAADI. The CDR3 coding sequence is TGCGCCAGCAGCCATACAGGGATACAAGAGACCCAGTACTTC. This sequence encodes CASSHTGIQETQYF.

V usage is TRBV11-2 and J usage is TRBJ2-2; TRBD2 matches at 12 bases. V gave up 4 bases and J gave up 6 bases; unmatched junction bases: 3. The CDR3 totals 15 residues. In germline, CDR1 is SGHAT, CDR2 FQNNGV. This chain's CDR3 is CASSSSGGVSGELFF. The CDR3 nucleotides read TGTGCCAGCAGCTCTAGCGGGGGGGTCTCCGGGGAGCTGTTTTTT.

The chain is built from TRBV6-5 and TRBJ1-1, with D maybe TRBD1 (6 bases). There are 15 residues in the CDR3. The germline CDR1 and CDR2 sequences are MNHEY and SVGAGI. Between the trimmed V and J ends, which lost 0 bases and 0 bases, there was a span of 8 bases. CDR3 coding DNA: TGTGCCAGCAGTTACTCGGGACAACTGAACACTGAAGCTTTCTTT. Its translation: CASSYSGQLNTEAFF.

In DNA form, the CDR3 reads TGTGCCACCAGTGATGGTTCTAGCGGGGTCTCCTACAATGAGCAGTTCTTC. This encodes CATSDGSSGVSYNEQFF. The V call is TRBV24-1, the J call TRBJ2-1, with TRBD2 matching over 9 bases. This CDR3 is built from 17 residues. Germline V gene lookup returns CDR1 KGHDR and CDR2 SFDVKD. V was pared by 3 bases and J by 0 bases, with 5 bases of the junction left unmatched.

The V and J genes are TRBV9 and TRBJ2-2, with 10 bases that match TRBD1. With V trimmed by 3 bases and J by 3 bases, 2 bases remained unmatched. Germline-derived CDR1 and CDR2 are SGDLS and YYNGEE. CDR3 length equals 15 residues. Written as DNA, the CDR3 is TGTGCCAGCAGCGACGGGACAGGGGACACCGGGGAGCTGTTTTTT. Its translation: CASSDGTGDTGELFF.